Shown below are 30 T cell receptor beta chains from a single sample sequenced in a study of cytomegalovirus exposure and HLA in healthy donors. Sequencing was performed with immunoSEQ multiplex PCR; in TCRdb, only in-frame clones are kept and a portion is missing. The sample gives over 150,000 clones, roughly 90% of which show up once; 10% to 13% is in the top ten. Specimen: PBMCs. These receptors were taken from a woman under 30 in good health and CMV-seropositive.

The rearrangement links TRBV18 to TRBJ2-1, with 11 bases that match TRBD2. The germline V gene encodes CDR1 KGHSH and CDR2 LQKENI. The CDR3 spans 17 residues. J gave up 7 bases and V 4 bases, and 12 bases lay outside the gene matches. CDR3 sequence (DNA): TGTGCCAGCTCACGCCCCATAGCGGGAGGGCCGAGGAATGAGCAGTTCTTC. This encodes CASSRPIAGGPRNEQFF. Filled out from reference TRBV18 and TRBJ2-1, the complete variable domain reads NAGVMQNPRHLVRRRGQEARLRCSPMKGHSHVYWYRQLPEEGLKFMVYLQKENIIDESGMPKERFSAEFPKEGPSILRIQQVVRGDSAAYFCASSRPIAGGPRNEQFFGPGTRLTVL.

This chain joins TRBV7-9 and TRBJ2-7, with 9 bases that match TRBD1. This CDR3 comprises 16 residues. Trimming cost V 3 bases and J 2 bases; bases outside gene matches: 8. Germline values: CDR1 SEHNR, CDR2 FQNEAQ (reference sequence). Here the CDR3 reads CASSFGGTGRPYEQYF. CDR3 nucleotides: TGTGCCAGCAGCTTCGGCGGGACAGGGAGACCCTACGAGCAGTACTTC.

This chain connects TRBV30 to TRBJ2-3; D might be TRBD1 (7 bases). The ends were cut back, 1 base at V and 3 bases at J, with 17 bases in the middle. The CDR3 runs 16 residues. CDR1 is GTSNPN, CDR2 SVGIG, per germline (reference sequence). The CDR3 coding sequence is TGTGCCTGGAGTGAGGGAACTAGCAGGGGGACAGATACGCAGTATTTT. It is translated as CAWSEGTSRGTDTQYF.

This chain joins TRBV28 and TRBJ2-1; TRBD1 aligns across 8 bases. The CDR3 is 17 amino acids. The J segment lost 8 bases and the V segment lost 4 bases, leaving 16 bases of the junction unmatched. CDR1 and CDR2 (germline): MDHEN, SYDVKM. The CDR3 nucleotides read TGTGCCAGCAGTTATCGGACAGGGAAGGGTACGTTGGATGAGCAGTTCTTC. The encoded protein is CASSYRTGKGTLDEQFF.

This chain joins TRBV11-2 and TRBJ2-7, with a tentative D call TRBD1 (6 bases). V was clipped by 4 bases and J by 1 base, with 11 bases between them. CDR1 is SGHAT and CDR2 is FQNNGV in the germline V gene. The CDR3 consists of 14 residues. CDR3 protein: CASSSGVLSYEQYF. The CDR3 coding sequence is TGTGCCAGCAGCTCAGGGGTTTTGTCCTACGAGCAGTACTTC.

The chain has TRBV5-4 and TRBJ2-7; a weak D match, TRBD2 (6 bases). The CDR3 runs 12 residues. Trimming removed 4 bases at V and 2 bases at J, with 7 bases between. The V gene's germline CDR1 is SGHNT and CDR2 YYREEE (reference sequence). The CDR3 loop is CASSGLTYEQYF. The CDR3 DNA reads TGTGCCAGCAGCGGACTAACCTACGAGCAGTACTTC.

This chain joins TRBV14 and TRBJ2-5; D not certain. The V end lost 0 bases, the J end lost 1 base, and 9 bases lay between the germline ends. Germline values: CDR1 SGHDN, CDR2 FVKESK. The CDR3 runs to 15 residues. The CDR3 is CASSQDRSSQETQYF. DNA of the CDR3: TGTGCCAGCAGCCAAGATCGGAGTAGCCAAGAGACCCAGTACTTC.

A single count supports this clone. This sequence joins TRBV6-5 and TRBJ2-7, with D perhaps matching TRBD2 (7 bases). CDR3 size: 13 residues. The V end lost 7 bases, the J end lost 4 bases, and 14 bases lay between the germline ends. In germline, CDR1 is MNHEY, CDR2 SVGAGI. The CDR3 protein is CASTAGARYEQYF. In nucleotides, the CDR3 is TGTGCCAGCACGGCGGGGGCCCGGTACGAGCAGTACTTC.

This clone was detected only once. The chain has TRBV28 and TRBJ2-1; a possible D gene is TRBD1 (6 bases). The CDR3 sequence is 13 residues long. Germline V lookup: CDR1 MDHEN, CDR2 SYDVKM. Trimming shortened V by 8 bases and J by 8 bases, and 16 bases separated the two germline ends. The CDR3 loop reads CASRGQGWDEQFF. In DNA, the CDR3 is TGTGCCAGCCGGGGTCAGGGGTGGGATGAGCAGTTCTTC.

The J gene is TRBJ2-1, the V gene TRBV7-9; 8 nucleotides line up with TRBD1. The J segment lost 5 bases and the V segment lost 0 bases, leaving 6 bases of the junction unmatched. CDR1 and CDR2 (germline): SEHNR, FQNEAQ (reference sequence). The CDR3 has 16 amino acids. This CDR3 reads CASSLARGQGHNEQFF. In nucleotides, the CDR3 is TGTGCCAGCAGCTTAGCGCGAGGACAGGGACACAATGAGCAGTTCTTC.

Here the CDR3 reads CASSLGMASGYNEQFF. The CDR3 DNA reads as TGTGCCAGCAGCTTAGGGATGGCTAGCGGTTACAATGAGCAGTTCTTC. The chain has TRBV11-2 and TRBJ2-1, with 7 nucleotides matching TRBD2. The CDR3 has 16 amino acids. With 1 base clipped from V and 4 bases from J, the junction kept 7 bases outside the gene matches. The germline V gene encodes CDR1 SGHAT and CDR2 FQNNGV.

V and J are TRBV4-1 and TRBJ2-1; D may be TRBD2 (6 bases). Germline CDR1 reads MGHRA; CDR2 reads YSYEKL. The CDR3 totals 17 residues. Trimming left V 2 bases short and J 10 bases short, with 24 bases between. This CDR3 reads CASSQLLAGVVLVEQFF. DNA of the CDR3: TGCGCCAGCAGCCAACTACTAGCCGGGGTTGTCTTGGTCGAGCAGTTCTTC.

The chain joins TRBV5-1 to TRBJ2-5; no firm D call. Germline-derived CDR1 and CDR2 are SGHRS and YFSETQ. Trimming removed 0 bases from V and 3 bases from J, with 6 bases in between. CDR3 length: 13 residues. The CDR3 sequence is CASSLGAEETQYF. DNA of the CDR3: TGCGCCAGCAGCTTGGGGGCAGAAGAGACCCAGTACTTC.

V gene TRBV30 combines with J gene TRBJ1-3, with D hard to call. With 2 bases removed from V and 0 bases from J, the gap between germline ends came to 8 bases. The CDR3 consists of 14 residues. Germline-derived CDR1 and CDR2 are GTSNPN and SVGIG (reference sequence). As DNA, the CDR3 is TGTGCCTGGAGTCGAAGTAGCTCTGGAAACACCATATATTTT. Translating it yields CAWSRSSSGNTIYF.

The rearrangement uses TRBV6-6 and TRBJ2-7; tentatively, D is TRBD2 (5 bases). The CDR3 sequence is 13 residues long. V shed 8 bases and J shed 5 bases, with 16 bases lying between them. In germline, CDR1 is MNHNY, CDR2 SVGAGI (reference sequence). In nucleotides, the CDR3 is TGTGCCAGCCGGAGGCCCGGCGGAAACGAGCAGTACTTC. Translating it yields CASRRPGGNEQYF.

The V and J genes are TRBV6-5 and TRBJ2-5, with 9 bases that match TRBD1. This CDR3 spans 13 amino acids. CDR1 and CDR2 from the germline V gene are MNHEY and SVGAGI. V shed 6 bases, J shed 6 bases, and the junction held 5 bases outside the gene matches. The CDR3 here is CASRGQGPKTQYF. In nucleotides, the CDR3 is TGTGCCAGCAGAGGACAGGGGCCGAAGACCCAGTACTTC.

V is TRBV27 and J is TRBJ2-1, with 7 bases identical to TRBD2. Germline CDR1 is MNHEY and CDR2 is SMNVEV (reference sequence). CDR3 size: 15 residues. The ends lost 5 bases at V and 4 bases at J; junction bases unmatched: 8. DNA of the CDR3: TGTGCCAGCAGTCGCCTAGGCGGGAGTTACAATGAGCAGTTCTTC. Its translation is CASSRLGGSYNEQFF.

The chain carries TRBV7-8 and TRBJ2-2; 8 nucleotides match TRBD2. Germline CDR1 reads SGHVS; CDR2 reads FQNEAQ. The V and J ends lost 1 base and 0 bases, in that order; junction bases with no gene match: 1. The CDR3 is made up of 16 amino acids. In nucleotides, the CDR3 is TGTGCCAGCAGCTTAGGTAGCGGGGCGAACACCGGGGAGCTGTTTTTT. Translation: CASSLGSGANTGELFF.

The CDR3 bases are TGTGCCAGCAGTTTTTCGGGGGGGACCTACAATGAGCAGTTCTTC. Protein product: CASSFSGGTYNEQFF. The J gene is TRBJ2-1, the V gene TRBV6-5; 8 bases match TRBD2. The CDR3 totals 15 residues. From germline, CDR1 is MNHEY and CDR2 SVGAGI. With V trimmed by 4 bases and J by 2 bases, 4 bases remained unmatched.

The V gene is TRBV27, the J gene TRBJ1-5, with 9 bases fitting TRBD1. Germline V gene data show CDR1 as MNHEY and CDR2 as SMNVEV (reference sequence). The V and J ends lost 8 bases and 6 bases, in that order; junction bases with no gene match: 5. The CDR3 has 13 residues. DNA of the CDR3: TGTGCCAGCGGAGGACAGGGGCTTCAGCCCCAGCATTTT. It specifies CASGGQGLQPQHF.

CDR3 nucleotide sequence: TGCGCCAGCAGCCAAGGGGACTTTAACTACGAGCAGTACTTC. Translation: CASSQGDFNYEQYF. The rearrangement joins TRBV4-1 to TRBJ2-7; a possible D gene is TRBD2 (6 bases). Germline V gives CDR1 MGHRA, CDR2 YSYEKL. V lost 1 base and J 3 bases, leaving 10 bases between the germline ends. The CDR3 length is 14 residues.

The chain is built from TRBV18 and TRBJ2-7; 9 nucleotides line up with TRBD1. The CDR3 covers 16 residues. Germline loops: CDR1 KGHSH, CDR2 LQKENI. Losses at the gene ends were 0 bases for V and 4 bases for J; bases not matched to a gene: 7. The CDR3 bases are TGTGCCAGCTCACCACCCCCGAGACAGGGGGGATACGAGCAGTACTTC. Its translation: CASSPPPRQGGYEQYF.

The V call is TRBV9, the J call TRBJ2-3, with 11 bases identical to TRBD2. The CDR3 spans 16 residues. Germline V CDR1 and CDR2: SGDLS, YYNGEE. The trim removed 0 bases at V and 4 bases at J, leaving 4 bases unmatched. As DNA, the CDR3 is TGTGCCAGCAGCGTAGGACTAGCGGGATCGGCAGATACGCAGTATTTT. Translated: CASSVGLAGSADTQYF. Variable domain in full (rest from reference TRBV9 and TRBJ2-3): DSGVTQTPKHLITATGQRVTLRCSPRSGDLSVYWYQQSLDQGLQFLIQYYNGEERAKGNILERFSAQQFPDLHSELNLSSLELGDSALYFCASSVGLAGSADTQYFGPGTRLTVL.

The CDR3, as DNA: TGTGCCAGTAGTATGTGCTACTCCTACGAGCAGTACTTC. Translated, it gives CASSMCYSYEQYF. The genes are TRBV19 and TRBJ2-7; D gene unclear. V lost 3 bases and J 0 bases, leaving 6 bases between the germline ends. Germline CDR1 reads LNHDA; CDR2 reads SQIVND (reference sequence). The CDR3 length is 13 residues.

The V call is TRBV19, the J call TRBJ1-5; no reliable D call. The germline V and J ends were trimmed by 0 bases and 0 bases, with 6 bases remaining between them. Germline CDR1 LNHDA, CDR2 SQIVND (reference sequence). The CDR3 is made up of 15 amino acids. The chain's CDR3 is CASSIERGSNQPQHF. The CDR3 coding sequence is TGTGCCAGTAGTATAGAGCGCGGTAGCAATCAGCCCCAGCATTTT. Variable domain in full (rest from reference TRBV19 and TRBJ1-5): DGGITQSPKYLFRKEGQNVTLSCEQNLNHDAMYWYRQDPGQGLRLIYYSQIVNDFQKGDIAEGYSVSREKKESFPLTVTSAQKNPTAFYLCASSIERGSNQPQHFGDGTRLSIL.

This rearrangement joins TRBV10-3 to TRBJ1-2; D is ambiguous. Germline assignment: CDR1 ENHRY and CDR2 SYGVKD. Deletions cut 2 bases from V and 3 bases from J, with 4 bases between. The CDR3 runs to 12 residues. This chain's CDR3 is CAISETYYGYTF. The CDR3, as DNA: TGTGCCATCAGTGAGACATACTATGGCTACACCTTC.

This clone was recorded once. This chain joins TRBV7-2 and TRBJ2-2; weak D call: TRBD2 (6 bases). This CDR3 comprises 15 residues. Germline values: CDR1 SGHTA, CDR2 FQGNSA. Trimming took off 1 base at V and 5 bases at J, with 11 bases between the two ends. The CDR3 DNA reads TGTGCCAGCAGCTTAGAGTGGACTATGACCGGGGAGCTGTTTTTT. As protein: CASSLEWTMTGELFF.

The V and J genes are TRBV4-2 and TRBJ2-1; D gene uncertain. The length of the CDR3 is 17 residues. Germline V lookup: CDR1 LGHNA, CDR2 YNFKEQ. Trimming removed 1 base at V and 1 base at J, with 14 bases between. CDR3 DNA: TGTGCCAGCAGCCAAGTCGTGGTAAAGAGGTCCTACAATGAGCAGTTCTTC. Encoded protein: CASSQVVVKRSYNEQFF.

V usage is TRBV5-1 and J usage is TRBJ2-5; 8 nucleotides align to TRBD2. V lost 2 bases and J lost 2; bases outside the gene matches: 5. The CDR3 contains 15 residues. In germline, CDR1 is SGHRS, CDR2 YFSETQ. CDR3 sequence reads: CASSFLAGSQETQYF. The CDR3 region has the DNA TGCGCCAGCAGCTTTTTAGCGGGGTCTCAAGAGACCCAGTACTTC.

This chain links TRBV5-6 with TRBJ2-7; the match to TRBD2 covers 7 bases. The CDR3 runs 16 residues. Germline assignment: CDR1 SGHDT and CDR2 YYEEEE. V lost 4 bases to trimming and J lost 5 bases; unmatched junction nucleotides: 15. As DNA, the CDR3 is TGTGCCAGCAGCCCCGGCCCCGGGAGGACCTACAACGAGCAGTACTTC. As protein: CASSPGPGRTYNEQYF.